Sequencing of this T cell receptor beta chain was carried out in a study of blood T cell repertoires in COVID-19. About the research overall: Sites across the United States, Italy and Spain contributed samples from acute and convalescent COVID-19. PBMCs, B-cell-depleted T cells, or T cells were the source of the cDNA or gDNA that made up the material.

Germline CDR1 SGHTA, CDR2 FQGNSA. CDR3 size: 14 residues. V was cut by 1 base and J by 5 bases, with 9 bases left in between. Per the authors' pipeline: Scientists estimated how many nucleated cells there were by amplifying reference gene primers. Produced via immunoSEQ multiplex PCR; TCRdb's table is partial and in-frame only. The DNA was the basis for D and trimming; V, J and clone size are from that table. The table lists roughly 300,000 clones, around 86% of them singletons. The source is a woman between 45 and 65 years old with acute or convalescent COVID-19. The chain employs TRBV7-2 and TRBJ1-5; weak D call: TRBD1 (6 bases). The sequenced sample was peripheral blood. This chain's CDR3 is CASSLVAGDQPQHF. In DNA form, the CDR3 reads TGTGCCAGCAGCTTAGTCGCAGGGGATCAGCCCCAGCATTTT.